The 7 T cell receptor beta chains below all came from one sample that was sequenced in a study of beta chain features in type 1 diabetes. The isolated RNA, all of it, was reverse transcribed, so expressed TCRB transcripts were what got sequenced. Profiling relied on immunoSEQ multiplex PCR, and the TCRdb table lists in-frame clones only, not all of them. The repertoire holds some 150,000 clones, with around 9.3% as singletons. The sample was naive CD4+ T cells from blood. The source is a man aged 18 to 35 in good health.

The chain's CDR3 is CASRPVSNQPQHF. The CDR3 DNA reads as TGTGCCAGCAGACCGGTAAGCAATCAGCCCCAGCATTTT. The chain is built from TRBV28 and TRBJ1-5; D gene unclear. This CDR3 contains 13 residues. Germline loops: CDR1 MDHEN, CDR2 SYDVKM. The V gene lost 6 bases and the J gene lost 1 base, with 7 bases spanning the gap.

There are a few counts of this clone. The chain links TRBV11-2 to TRBJ2-3; a weak D match, TRBD2 (6 bases). This CDR3 has 15 residues. Germline V lookup: CDR1 SGHAT, CDR2 FQNNGV. Trimming pared 0 bases from V and 1 base from J, leaving 8 bases between. The CDR3 here is CASSLDWGGTDTQYF. Here the CDR3 DNA reads TGTGCCAGCAGCTTAGATTGGGGGGGCACAGATACGCAGTATTTT.

This clone has at least ten counts. The rearrangement uses TRBV29-1 and TRBJ2-3; D is possibly TRBD2 (5 bases). The V end lost 6 bases, the J end lost 4 bases, and 17 bases lay between the germline ends. CDR1 SQVTM and CDR2 ANQGSEA come from the germline V gene. The CDR3 totals 14 residues. CDR3 nucleotides: TGCAGCGTCTCGCGGCCCCGGGAAGCAGATACGCAGTATTTT. It yields the protein CSVSRPREADTQYF.

The rearrangement uses TRBV29-1 and TRBJ2-2; 10 nucleotides agree with TRBD1. After removal of 8 bases from V and 6 bases from J, the junction contained 6 bases not matched to a gene. Germline V lookup: CDR1 SQVTM, CDR2 ANQGSEA. The CDR3 loop spans 13 amino acids. CDR3 in amino acids: CSFRQGAPGELFF. DNA for the CDR3: TGCAGCTTCAGACAGGGGGCGCCCGGGGAGCTGTTTTTT.

This clone has a handful of counts. This chain uses TRBV7-9 with TRBJ2-3, with D possibly TRBD1 on 6 matching bases. The length of the CDR3 is 15 residues. Trimming stripped 4 bases from V and 2 bases from J, with 13 bases between. Per the germline V gene, CDR1 is SEHNR and CDR2 is FQNEAQ (reference sequence). This CDR3 is CASSSTGQVTDTQYF. CDR3 nucleotide sequence: TGTGCCAGCAGCTCCACGGGACAAGTCACAGATACGCAGTATTTT.

This clone was seen ten or more times. The V call is TRBV4-3, the J call TRBJ2-3, with 13 positions matching TRBD2. The CDR3 covers 16 residues. CDR1 LGHNA and CDR2 YSLEER come from the germline V gene. V shed 4 bases and J 4 bases; nucleotides not matched to a gene: 5. The CDR3 loop reads CASSPTSGGASDTQYF. The CDR3 DNA reads as TGCGCCAGCAGCCCAACTAGCGGGGGGGCATCAGATACGCAGTATTTT.

This clone came up a few times. The V gene is TRBV14, the J gene TRBJ2-1, with D perhaps matching TRBD2 (6 bases). Germline V gives CDR1 SGHDN, CDR2 FVKESK. Trimming removed 1 base from V and 7 bases from J, with 14 bases in between. The CDR3 length is 15 residues. In DNA form, the CDR3 reads TGTGCCAGCAGCCAAGGTCGGGGACTGTGGAATGAGCAGTTCTTC. The encoded protein is CASSQGRGLWNEQFF.